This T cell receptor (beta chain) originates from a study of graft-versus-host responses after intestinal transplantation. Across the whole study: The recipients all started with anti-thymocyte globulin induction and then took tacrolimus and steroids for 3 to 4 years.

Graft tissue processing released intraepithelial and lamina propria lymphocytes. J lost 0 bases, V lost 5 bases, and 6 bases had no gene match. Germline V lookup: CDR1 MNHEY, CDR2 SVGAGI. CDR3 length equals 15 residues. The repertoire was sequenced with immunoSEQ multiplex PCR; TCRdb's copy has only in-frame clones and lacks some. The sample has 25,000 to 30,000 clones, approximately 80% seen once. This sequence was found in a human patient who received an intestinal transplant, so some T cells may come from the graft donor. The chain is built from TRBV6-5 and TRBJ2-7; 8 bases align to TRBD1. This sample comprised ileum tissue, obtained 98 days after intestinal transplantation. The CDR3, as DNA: TGTGCCAGCAGTGGACAGGGCGAGTCCTCCTACGAGCAGTACTTC. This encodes CASSGQGESSYEQYF.